This T cell receptor (beta chain) comes out of a study of blood T cells in healthy people across ages (dated by TCRdb to between 2015 and 2017). With respect to the entire study: In model experiments, template switching captured about one uniquely barcoded TCR beta cDNA molecule for every two T cells. Age-related changes in TCR beta repertoire diversity were measured in the study by deep sequencing normalized with unique cDNA molecular identifiers. Two additional independent replicas of 1 million unique cDNA reads from the same blood draw were analyzed for two donors (one aged 18 to 30 and one aged 80 or older). Donors were grouped into four age groups: young (average roughly 15 years), middle-aged (less than 40), aged (about 59) and long-lived (about 82). To avoid experimental bias, donors of different ages were randomly spread across the sequencing lanes.

This clonotype was observed a handful of times. It has no known antigen specificity. Base qualities are not recorded, but no much larger clone differs from it by a single base. Libraries were made using 5' RACE. Sequenced using an Illumina HiSeq 2500. A second PCR of roughly 7 to 12 cycles was run with a J-beta primer mix and a sample-barcoded 5' primer. A template-switch 5' adaptor carrying 12 random nucleotides introduced a unique molecular identifier onto each TCR beta cDNA molecule. Each sample yielded at least 2.5 million CDR3-containing paired-end reads. First-strand cDNA synthesis was performed from all RNA using the Mint cDNA synthesis kit, with priming by a TRBC-specific oligonucleotide. All cDNA was treated with uracil-DNA glycosylase and then went through a first 18-cycle PCR with the universal primers M1SS and BC2_uni_R. Turning to the authors' computational methods: For normalization, 1 million high-quality reads, each with a distinct molecular identifier, were randomly selected from each sample. Instead of being binned into consensus sequences, reads that shared molecular identifiers were thrown out. MiTCR, with a Q25 quality threshold and the strictest error-elimination algorithm, was used for CDR3 identification, clonotype clustering and error correction. Lower-bound total TCR beta diversity was estimated with a nonparametric unseen species model using Euler transformation. TCRdb itself trimmed the public reads at Q25 with fastp, ran MiXCR and retained productive beta chains. A single entry per CDR3 protein holds the most common genes and DNA from its merged rows. The V and J calls and clone size are TCRdb's, not the authors'. A total of some 370,000 distinct CDR3 sequences appear in this sample, approximately 47% of them only once. The top ten clonotypes cover 45% to 55% of the sample.

Results the study describes overall, beyond this receptor: Because the CMV infection status of the donors was unknown, age-related changes in expanded clonotypes may potentially have been confounded. There was a strong correlation between observed TCR beta diversity and the percentage of naive T cells measured by flow cytometry. Compared with the aged group, the long-lived group had more naive CD4+ T cells, fewer expanded clones and increased TCR diversity, a pattern suggesting age selection. Observed TCR beta diversity per million T cells fell roughly linearly with age, and a significant reduction was already apparent by age around 39. Estimates of total diversity based on one million sequenced T cells were regarded as lower bounds and as underestimates. Bulk unsorted PBMC profiling prevented conclusive comparison of naive and antigen-experienced compartments.

Ends trimmed: V by 0 bases, J by 0 bases; bases unmatched to a gene: 2. There are 16 amino acids in the CDR3, from cysteine to phenylalanine inclusive. The DNA shown is the 48-base CDR3, in frame from base 1. CDR1 and CDR2 are drawn from the germline V gene (reference sequence): LNHNV, YYDKDF. The approximately 39 donors, aged about 6 to 95 years, were systemically healthy Caucasian individuals from Russia. Each donor gave ten milliliters of peripheral blood, collected into EDTA-treated Vacutainer tubes. Ficoll-Paque density-gradient centrifugation was used to isolate PBMCs, with at least 7 million per sample. Total RNA, at least 6 micrograms per sample, was extracted from PBMCs with Trizol reagent. Naive CD45RAhigh/CD27high T cell percentages were measured by flow cytometry on a PBMC aliquot from every donor.

Sequenced: blood. This receptor chain uses TRBV15 and TRBJ2-1, with 7 bases matching TRBD1. This receptor was taken from a man aged 60-69 years in good health. CDR3 protein: CATSRETGSSYNEQFF. In nucleotides, the sequence is TGTGCCACCAGCAGAGAGACAGGGAGCTCCTACAATGAGCAGTTCTTC.